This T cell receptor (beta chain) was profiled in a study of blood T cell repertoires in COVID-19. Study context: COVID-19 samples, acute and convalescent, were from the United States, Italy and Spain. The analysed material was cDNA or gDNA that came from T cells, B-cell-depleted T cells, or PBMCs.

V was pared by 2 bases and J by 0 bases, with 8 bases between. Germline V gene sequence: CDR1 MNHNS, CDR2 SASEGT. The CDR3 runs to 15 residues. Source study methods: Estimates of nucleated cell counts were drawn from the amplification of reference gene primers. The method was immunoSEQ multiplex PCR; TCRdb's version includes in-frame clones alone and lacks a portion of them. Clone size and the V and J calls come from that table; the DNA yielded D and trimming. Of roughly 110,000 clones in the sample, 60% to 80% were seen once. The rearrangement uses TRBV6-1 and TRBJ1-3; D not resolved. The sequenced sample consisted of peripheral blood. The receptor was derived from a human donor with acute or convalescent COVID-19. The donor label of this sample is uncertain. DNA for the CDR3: TGTGCCAGCAGTGAAAGCGGCAGCTCTGGAAACACCATATATTTT. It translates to CASSESGSSGNTIYF.